One T cell receptor beta chain is described in this entry. The data belong to a study of blood T cell repertoires in COVID-19. At the level of the study: Spain, Italy and the United States supplied samples that represented acute and convalescent COVID-19.

Study processing details: Nucleated cell counts were estimated from reference gene primer amplification. Some clones are missing from TCRdb's copy, which holds only in-frame ones; the method was immunoSEQ multiplex PCR. That table gives V, J and clone size, and the DNA gave D and trimming. The sample includes about 210,000 clones, around 91% of them seen just once. V was clipped by 5 bases and J by 6 bases, with 14 bases between them. The germline V gene encodes CDR1 SGHAT and CDR2 FQDESV (reference sequence). The CDR3 is 15 amino acids. This sequence was found in a woman aged 40 to 55 with acute or convalescent COVID-19. What was sequenced was peripheral blood. This chain links TRBV11-1 with TRBJ1-6; TRBD1 is a possible D gene (5 bases). This CDR3 is CASSRSTESNSPLHF. The CDR3 DNA sequence: TGTGCCAGCAGCCGATCGACAGAGAGTAATTCACCCCTCCACTTT.